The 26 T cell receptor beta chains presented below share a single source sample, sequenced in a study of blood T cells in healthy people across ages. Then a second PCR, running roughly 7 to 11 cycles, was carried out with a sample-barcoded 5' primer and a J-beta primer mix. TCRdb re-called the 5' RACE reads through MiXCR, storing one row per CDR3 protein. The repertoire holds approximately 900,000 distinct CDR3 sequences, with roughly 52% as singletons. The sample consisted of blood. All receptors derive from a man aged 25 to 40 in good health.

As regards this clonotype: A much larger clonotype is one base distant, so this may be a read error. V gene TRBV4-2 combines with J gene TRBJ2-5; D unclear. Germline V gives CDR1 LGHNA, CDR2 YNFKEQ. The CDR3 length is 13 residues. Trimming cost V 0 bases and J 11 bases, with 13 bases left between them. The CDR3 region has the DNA TGTGCCAGCAGCCAAGAGGTCGGAGTAGGGCAGTACTTC. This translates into CASSQEVGVGQYF.

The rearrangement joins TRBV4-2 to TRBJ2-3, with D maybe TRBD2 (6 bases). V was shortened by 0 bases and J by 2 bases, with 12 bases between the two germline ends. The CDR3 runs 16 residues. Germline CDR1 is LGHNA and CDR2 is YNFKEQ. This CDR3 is CASSQDRLAVTDTQYF. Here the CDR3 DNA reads TGTGCCAGCAGCCAAGATAGGTTAGCGGTCACAGATACGCAGTATTTT.

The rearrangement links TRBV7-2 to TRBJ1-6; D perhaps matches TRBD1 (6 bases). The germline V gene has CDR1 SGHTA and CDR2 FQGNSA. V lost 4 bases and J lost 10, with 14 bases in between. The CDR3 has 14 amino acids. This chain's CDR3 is CASSSGQYPSPLHF. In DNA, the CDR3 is TGTGCCAGCAGCTCGGGACAATACCCCTCACCCCTCCACTTT.

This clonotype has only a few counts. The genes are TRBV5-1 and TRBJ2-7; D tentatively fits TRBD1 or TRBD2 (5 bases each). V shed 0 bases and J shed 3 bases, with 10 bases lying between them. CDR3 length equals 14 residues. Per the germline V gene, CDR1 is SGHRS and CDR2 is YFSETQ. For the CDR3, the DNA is TGCGCCAGCAGCTTGGGCTGGGACCACTACGAGCAGTACTTC. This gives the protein CASSLGWDHYEQYF.

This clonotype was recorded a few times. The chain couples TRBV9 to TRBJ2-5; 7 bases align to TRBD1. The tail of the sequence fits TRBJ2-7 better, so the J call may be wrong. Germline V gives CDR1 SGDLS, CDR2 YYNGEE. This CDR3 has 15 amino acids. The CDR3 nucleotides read TGTGCCAGCAGCAAAACGACAGGGTTTTCCTACGAGCAGTACTTC. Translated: CASSKTTGFSYEQYF.

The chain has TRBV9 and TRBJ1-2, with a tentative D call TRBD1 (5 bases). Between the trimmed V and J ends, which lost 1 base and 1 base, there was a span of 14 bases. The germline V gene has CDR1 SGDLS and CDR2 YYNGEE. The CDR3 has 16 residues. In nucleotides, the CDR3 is TGTGCCAGCAGCGTATCGGCAGGGTTCGGTAACTATGGCTACACCTTC. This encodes CASSVSAGFGNYGYTF.

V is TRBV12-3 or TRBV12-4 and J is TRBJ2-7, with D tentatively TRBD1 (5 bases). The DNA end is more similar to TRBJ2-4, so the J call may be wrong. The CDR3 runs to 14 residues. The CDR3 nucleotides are TGTGCCAGCAGTTTCCCTGATACAGGTTACATTCAGTACTTC. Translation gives CASSFPDTGYIQYF.

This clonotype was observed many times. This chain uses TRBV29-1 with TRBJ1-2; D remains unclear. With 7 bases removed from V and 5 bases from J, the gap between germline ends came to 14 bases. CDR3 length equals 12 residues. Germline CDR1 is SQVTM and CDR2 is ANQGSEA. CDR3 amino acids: CSAGRAGYGYTF. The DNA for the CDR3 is TGCAGCGCCGGGAGGGCGGGGTATGGCTACACCTTC.

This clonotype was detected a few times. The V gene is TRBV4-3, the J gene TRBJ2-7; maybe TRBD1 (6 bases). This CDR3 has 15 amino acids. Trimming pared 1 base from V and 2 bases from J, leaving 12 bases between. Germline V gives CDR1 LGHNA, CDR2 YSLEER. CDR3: CASSQGRGLTYEQYF. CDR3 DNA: TGCGCCAGCAGCCAAGGCAGGGGTCTAACCTACGAGCAGTACTTC.

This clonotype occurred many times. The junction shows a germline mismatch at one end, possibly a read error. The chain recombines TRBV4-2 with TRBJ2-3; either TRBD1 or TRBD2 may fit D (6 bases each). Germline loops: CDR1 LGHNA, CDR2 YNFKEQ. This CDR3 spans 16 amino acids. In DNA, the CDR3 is TGCGCCAGCAGCCAAGAGGGCAGGGGACTCACAGATACGCAGTATTTT. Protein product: CASSQEGRGLTDTQYF.

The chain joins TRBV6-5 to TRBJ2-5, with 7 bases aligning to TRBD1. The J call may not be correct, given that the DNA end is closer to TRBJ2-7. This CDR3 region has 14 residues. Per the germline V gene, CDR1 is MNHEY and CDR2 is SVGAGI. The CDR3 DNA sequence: TGTGCCAGCAAAAGACAGGGTTTCGTTTACGAGCAGTACTTC. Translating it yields CASKRQGFVYEQYF.

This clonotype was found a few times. The CDR3 DNA is TGTGCCAGCAGTCCCGACAGCATCAGCTCCTACGAGCAGTACTTC. Translating it yields CASSPDSISSYEQYF. The gene calls are TRBV6-5 and TRBJ2-7; possible D gene TRBD1, 5 bases. The CDR3 is made up of 15 amino acids. Germline V gene sequence: CDR1 MNHEY, CDR2 SVGAGI. Trimming removed 5 bases at V and 0 bases at J, with 14 bases between.

DNA of the CDR3: TGTGCCAGCAGCCCAGGCAGGGTGGGTAGGGCAGATACGCAGTATTTT. This translates into CASSPGRVGRADTQYF. The chain recombines TRBV11-2 with TRBJ2-3; D perhaps matches TRBD1 (5 bases). This CDR3 spans 16 amino acids. Trimming shortened V by 5 bases and J by 4 bases, and 19 bases separated the two germline ends. Germline V gene lookup returns CDR1 SGHAT and CDR2 FQNNGV.

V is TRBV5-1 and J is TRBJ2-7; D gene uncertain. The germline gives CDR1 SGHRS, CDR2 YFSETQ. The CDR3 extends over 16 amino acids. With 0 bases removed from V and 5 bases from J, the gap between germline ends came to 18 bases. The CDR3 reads CASSLALTRWAHEQYF. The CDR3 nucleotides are TGCGCCAGCAGCTTGGCCCTGACCCGATGGGCCCACGAGCAGTACTTC.

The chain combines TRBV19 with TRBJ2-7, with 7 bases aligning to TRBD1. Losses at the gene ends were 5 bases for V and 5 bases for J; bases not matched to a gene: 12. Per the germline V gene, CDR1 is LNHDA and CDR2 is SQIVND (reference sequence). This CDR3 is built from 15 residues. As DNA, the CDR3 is TGTGCCAGTAGTGCCCAACAGGGGATTAGCGACGAGCAGTACTTC. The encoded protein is CASSAQQGISDEQYF.

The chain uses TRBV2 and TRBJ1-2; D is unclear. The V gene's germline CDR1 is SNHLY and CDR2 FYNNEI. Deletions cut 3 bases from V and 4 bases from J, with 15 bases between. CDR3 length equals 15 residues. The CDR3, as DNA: TGTGCCAGCAGTGAGGAGGGAAGGACGCCCTATGGCTACACCTTC. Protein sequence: CASSEEGRTPYGYTF.

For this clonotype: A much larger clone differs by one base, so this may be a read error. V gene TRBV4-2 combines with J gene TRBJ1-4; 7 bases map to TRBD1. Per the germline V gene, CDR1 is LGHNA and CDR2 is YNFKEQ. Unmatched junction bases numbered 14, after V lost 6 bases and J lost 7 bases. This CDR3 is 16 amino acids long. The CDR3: CASSPARGRPGEKLFF. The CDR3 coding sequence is TGTGCCAGCAGTCCCGCGAGGGGGCGGCCGGGTGAAAAACTGTTTTTT.

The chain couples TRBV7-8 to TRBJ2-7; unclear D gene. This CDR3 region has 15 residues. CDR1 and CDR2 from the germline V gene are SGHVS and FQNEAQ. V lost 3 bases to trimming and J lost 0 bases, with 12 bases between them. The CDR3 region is CASSLEPTYSYEQYF. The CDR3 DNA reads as TGTGCCAGCAGCTTGGAACCAACCTACTCCTACGAGCAGTACTTC.

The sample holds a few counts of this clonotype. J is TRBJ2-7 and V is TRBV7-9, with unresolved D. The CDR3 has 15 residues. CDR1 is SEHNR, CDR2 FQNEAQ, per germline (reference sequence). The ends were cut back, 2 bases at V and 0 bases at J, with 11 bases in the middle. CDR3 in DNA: TGTGCCAGCAGCTTAAAGGACGGACCCTCCTACGAGCAGTACTTC. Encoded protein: CASSLKDGPSYEQYF.

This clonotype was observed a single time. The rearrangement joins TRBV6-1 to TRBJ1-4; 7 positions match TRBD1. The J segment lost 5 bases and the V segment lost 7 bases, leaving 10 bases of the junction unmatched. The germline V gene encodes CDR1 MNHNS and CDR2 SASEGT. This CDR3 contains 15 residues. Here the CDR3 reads CASTTDRVGNEKLFF. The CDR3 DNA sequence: TGTGCCAGCACTACCGACAGGGTGGGAAATGAAAAACTGTTTTTT.

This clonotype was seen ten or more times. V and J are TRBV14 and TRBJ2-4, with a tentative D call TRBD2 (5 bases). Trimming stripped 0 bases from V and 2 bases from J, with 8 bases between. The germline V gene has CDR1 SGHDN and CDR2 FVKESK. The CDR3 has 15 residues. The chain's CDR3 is CASSQDAGTKNIQYF. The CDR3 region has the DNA TGTGCCAGCAGCCAAGATGCGGGCACCAAAAACATTCAGTACTTC.

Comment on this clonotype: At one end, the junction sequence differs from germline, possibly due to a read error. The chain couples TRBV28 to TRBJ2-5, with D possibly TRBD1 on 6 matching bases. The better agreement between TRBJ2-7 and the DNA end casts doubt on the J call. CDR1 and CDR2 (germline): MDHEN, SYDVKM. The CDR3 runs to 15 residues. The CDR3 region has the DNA TGTGCCAGCAGTTTTAGCCAGGGGCTTTCCTGCGAGCAGTACTTC. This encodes CASSFSQGLSCEQYF.

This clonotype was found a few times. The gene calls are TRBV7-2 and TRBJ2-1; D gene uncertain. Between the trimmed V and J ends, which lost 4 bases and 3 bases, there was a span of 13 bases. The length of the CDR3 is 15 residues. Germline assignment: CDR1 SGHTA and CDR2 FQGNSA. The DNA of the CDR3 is TGTGCCAGCAGCTCGGGCCCTGGCAACTACAATGAGCAGTTCTTC. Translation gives CASSSGPGNYNEQFF.

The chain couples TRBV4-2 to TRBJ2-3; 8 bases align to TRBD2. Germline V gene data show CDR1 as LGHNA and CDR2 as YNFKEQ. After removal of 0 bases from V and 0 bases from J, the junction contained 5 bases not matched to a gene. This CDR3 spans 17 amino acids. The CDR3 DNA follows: TGTGCCAGCAGCCAAGATAATAGCGGGGATAGCACAGATACGCAGTATTTT. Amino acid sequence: CASSQDNSGDSTDTQYF.

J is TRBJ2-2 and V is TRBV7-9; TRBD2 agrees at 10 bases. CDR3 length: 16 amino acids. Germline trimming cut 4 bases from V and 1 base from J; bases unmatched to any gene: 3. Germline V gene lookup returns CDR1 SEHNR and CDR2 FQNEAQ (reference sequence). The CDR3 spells CASSSQRGGNTGELFF. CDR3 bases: TGTGCCAGCAGCTCGCAGCGGGGGGGGAACACCGGGGAGCTGTTTTTT.

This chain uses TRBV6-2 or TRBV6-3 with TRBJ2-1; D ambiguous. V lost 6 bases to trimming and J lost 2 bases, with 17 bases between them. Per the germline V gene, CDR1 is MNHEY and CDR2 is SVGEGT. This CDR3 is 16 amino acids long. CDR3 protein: CASRTHIAPAYNEQFF. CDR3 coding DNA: TGTGCCAGCAGGACTCACATCGCCCCAGCCTACAATGAGCAGTTCTTC.